A selection of T cell receptor beta chains follows, all from one sample in a study of blood T cell repertoires in COVID-19. The method was immunoSEQ multiplex PCR; TCRdb's version includes in-frame clones alone and lacks a portion of them. Among tens of thousands of clones listed, roughly 78% were seen once. The sample consisted of peripheral blood. The receptors originated from a woman of 80 years or more with acute or convalescent COVID-19. Each CDR3 is given with its conserved first and last residue. The order of the fields is D gene, J gene, clone size, CDR3 length, V gene, CDR3 DNA, CDR3 protein. A D gene is named only where the DNA matches it firmly. Size is omitted from some rows. Given values are once, few, many or a class for expanded clones.

TRBD1	TRBJ1-2	NA	13	TRBV10-3	TGTGCCATCAGTGATAGGGGGCCGAGTGGCTACACCTTC	CAISDRGPSGYTF
TRBD1	TRBJ2-2	NA	15	TRBV3-1/TRBV3-2	TGTGCCAGCAGCCTCGGGACAGGACGGGCCGGGGAGCTGTTTTTT	CASSLGTGRAGELFF
NA	TRBJ2-3	NA	14	TRBV7-7	TGTGCCAGCAGCCTGGGGGCTAGCACAGATACGCAGTATTTT	CASSLGASTDTQYF
NA	TRBJ2-7	NA	11	TRBV2	TGTGCCAGCAGTGAACTTGAGCCGCTTGACTTC	CASSELEPLDF
NA	TRBJ2-3	NA	14	TRBV30	TGTGCCTGGAGTGTACAGGACTACACAGATACGCAGTATTTT	CAWSVQDYTDTQYF
TRBD1	TRBJ1-1	once	14	TRBV29-1	TGCAGCGTTGAAGGGGGACAGCTGAACACTGAAGCTTTCTTT	CSVEGGQLNTEAFF
NA	TRBJ1-4	NA	15	TRBV4-1	TGCGCCAGCAGCCAAGGGCAGGGGCGTGATGAAAAACTGTTTTTT	CASSQGQGRDEKLFF
TRBD2	TRBJ2-7	NA	13	TRBV19	TGTGCCAGTACTAGCGGGAGCTCCTACGAGCAGTACTTC	CASTSGSSYEQYF
TRBD1	TRBJ2-2	NA	16	TRBV5-4	TGTGCCAGCAGGGCTGGGGGGCAGGGGGCCCCCGGGGAGCTGTTTTTT	CASRAGGQGAPGELFF
NA	TRBJ2-7	NA	12	TRBV4-1	TGCGCCAGCAGCCAAGCGGGGGAGAAGCAGTACTTC	CASSQAGEKQYF
NA	TRBJ1-5	NA	15	TRBV7-2	TGTGCCAGCAGCTTAGCGGGCCAAGGCAATCAGCCCCAGCATTTT	CASSLAGQGNQPQHF
NA	TRBJ2-7	NA	14	TRBV3-1/TRBV3-2	TGTGCCAGCAGCCGGGACACCGCGACCTACGAGCAGTACTTC	CASSRDTATYEQYF
TRBD2	TRBJ2-1	NA	16	TRBV5-1	TGCGCCAGCAGCCCCCGGACTAGCGGGAGTCGGGGGGAGCAGTTCTTC	CASSPRTSGSRGEQFF
TRBD1	TRBJ1-2	NA	17	TRBV24-1	TGTGCCACCAGTGATTGGCCCAAAGTAGGACAGGGGGTTGGCTACACCTTC	CATSDWPKVGQGVGYTF